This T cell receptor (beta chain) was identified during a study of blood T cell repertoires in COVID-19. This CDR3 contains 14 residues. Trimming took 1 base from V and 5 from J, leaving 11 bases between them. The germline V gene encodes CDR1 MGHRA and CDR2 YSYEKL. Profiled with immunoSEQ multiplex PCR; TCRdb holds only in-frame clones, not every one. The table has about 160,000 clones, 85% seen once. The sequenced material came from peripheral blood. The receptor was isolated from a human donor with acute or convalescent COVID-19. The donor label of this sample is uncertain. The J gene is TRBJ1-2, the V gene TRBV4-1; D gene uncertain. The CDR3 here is CASSQVFRTYGYTF. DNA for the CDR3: TGCGCCAGCAGCCAAGTATTCAGGACTTATGGCTACACCTTC.